Each of the 30 T cell receptor beta chains below was sequenced from the same sample in a study of cytomegalovirus exposure and HLA in healthy donors. PCR involved 60 Vbeta and 13 Jbeta primers. The data were produced by immunoSEQ multiplex PCR, yet TCRdb's version contains in-frame clones alone and is incomplete. The sample has over 130,000 clones; around four fifths are singletons. The sequenced material came from PBMCs. Source of these receptors: a man aged 25 to 45 in good health and CMV-seropositive.

The gene calls are TRBV28 and TRBJ1-6; weak D call: TRBD1 (6 bases). Germline V gene sequence: CDR1 MDHEN, CDR2 SYDVKM. V was shortened by 7 bases and J by 6 bases, with 13 bases between the two germline ends. CDR3 length: 14 residues. CDR3 coding DNA: TGTGCCAGCATCCCTGGGGACACTAATTCACCCCTCCACTTT. It translates to CASIPGDTNSPLHF.

The rearrangement joins TRBV5-1 to TRBJ1-3; D is unresolved. Germline V gene lookup returns CDR1 SGHRS and CDR2 YFSETQ. The CDR3 is 13 amino acids. V lost 4 bases and J 6 bases, leaving 11 bases between the germline ends. This CDR3 is CASSPNAENTIYF. CDR3 sequence (DNA): TGCGCCAGCAGCCCAAATGCGGAAAACACCATATATTTT.

As regards this clone: One junction end does not reproduce the germline sequence, and a read error may be involved. J is TRBJ2-7 and V is TRBV7-9, with D hard to call. The CDR3 contains 9 residues. Germline lookup yields CDR1 SEHNR and CDR2 FQNEAQ (reference sequence). CDR3 in DNA: TGTGCCAGCAGCTTCTCGGGTCGATTC. Protein product: CASSFSGRF.

The chain is built from TRBV5-1 and TRBJ2-1; 9 positions agree with TRBD2. V lost 0 bases to trimming and J lost 9 bases; unmatched junction nucleotides: 4. The CDR3 is 14 amino acids. In germline, CDR1 is SGHRS, CDR2 YFSETQ. The CDR3 sequence is CASSLVAGVGEQFF. CDR3 bases: TGCGCCAGCAGCTTGGTAGCGGGGGTAGGTGAGCAGTTCTTC.

The V gene is TRBV28, the J gene TRBJ1-3; D uncertain. Trimming stripped 9 bases from V and 0 bases from J, with 9 bases between. The CDR3 has 13 amino acids. In germline, CDR1 is MDHEN, CDR2 SYDVKM. For the CDR3, the DNA is TGTGCCAGTGAACCTAGCTCTGGAAACACCATATATTTT. Translating gives CASEPSSGNTIYF.

The J gene is TRBJ2-1, the V gene TRBV27; maybe TRBD2 (6 bases). CDR1 and CDR2 (germline): MNHEY, SMNVEV (reference sequence). The ends were cut back, 6 bases at V and 4 bases at J, with 7 bases in the middle. This CDR3 has 12 amino acids. The CDR3 DNA reads as TGTGCCAGCAGGGGACTGTACAATGAGCAGTTCTTC. Translated, it gives CASRGLYNEQFF.

The chain joins TRBV18 to TRBJ2-3; TRBD1 matches 7 bases. This CDR3 has 14 residues. J lost 3 bases, V lost 4 bases, and 4 bases had no gene match. CDR1 is KGHSH, CDR2 LQKENI, per germline. CDR3 in amino acids: CASSLTGQTDTQYF. The DNA of the CDR3 is TGTGCCAGCTCACTGACAGGGCAGACAGATACGCAGTATTTT.

This clone was recorded once. This rearrangement joins TRBV25-1 to TRBJ2-5; no firm D call. V shed 3 bases and J shed 2 bases, with 10 bases lying between them. The germline V gene has CDR1 MGHDK and CDR2 SYGVNS. CDR3 size: 14 residues. Here the CDR3 DNA reads TGTGCCAGCAGTGATACGGTGACACAAGAGACCCAGTACTTC. Translating gives CASSDTVTQETQYF.

The chain employs TRBV6-5 and TRBJ2-7; perhaps TRBD2 as D (5 bases). Trimming cost V 5 bases and J 7 bases, with 21 bases left between them. The germline gives CDR1 MNHEY, CDR2 SVGAGI. The CDR3 has 15 amino acids. CDR3 in DNA: TGTGCCAGCAGTCCTTCCTTAGAGGGCGTAGGGGAGCAGTACTTC. Residues: CASSPSLEGVGEQYF.

The J gene is TRBJ2-1, the V gene TRBV14; a weak D match, TRBD2 (7 bases). In germline, CDR1 is SGHDN, CDR2 FVKESK. V was trimmed by 0 bases and J by 2 bases, leaving 11 bases between them. The CDR3 totals 16 residues. The CDR3, as DNA: TGTGCCAGCAGCCAAGAAGGGAGGGGGGCCTACAATGAGCAGTTCTTC. Translating it yields CASSQEGRGAYNEQFF.

This chain links TRBV7-2 with TRBJ2-7; possibly TRBD1 for D (6 bases). The germline V and J ends were trimmed by 5 bases and 2 bases, with 13 bases remaining between them. Germline loops: CDR1 SGHTA, CDR2 FQGNSA. The CDR3 extends over 14 amino acids. The CDR3 DNA reads as TGTGCCAGCAGCCTCACGACAGGTCCCTACGAGCAGTACTTC. As protein: CASSLTTGPYEQYF.

This clone was seen only once. The V call is TRBV6-5, the J call TRBJ2-7; D is possibly TRBD2 (5 bases). The V gene's germline CDR1 is MNHEY and CDR2 SVGAGI. This CDR3 spans 14 amino acids. V was cut by 5 bases and J by 10 bases, with 21 bases left in between. The CDR3 region is CASSDLMDFDKQYF. CDR3 bases: TGTGCCAGCAGTGACCTAATGGACTTTGACAAACAGTACTTC.

This clone was observed a single time. The chain carries TRBV7-8 and TRBJ2-3; 9 positions match TRBD1. The CDR3 length is 16 residues. Germline V gives CDR1 SGHVS, CDR2 FQNEAQ. V shed 5 bases and J 1 base; nucleotides not matched to a gene: 7. The CDR3 is CASSHRQGVGTDTQYF. CDR3 coding DNA: TGTGCCAGCAGCCATCGACAGGGGGTGGGCACAGATACGCAGTATTTT. Drawing the rest from reference TRBV7-8 and TRBJ2-3, the complete variable domain is GAGVSQSPRYKVAKRGQDVALRCDPISGHVSLFWYQQALGQGPEFLTYFQNEAQLDKSGLPSDRFFAERPEGSVSTLKIQRTQQEDSAVYLCASSHRQGVGTDTQYFGPGTRLTVL.

The gene calls are TRBV28 and TRBJ2-2; 9 positions match TRBD2. Germline V gene sequence: CDR1 MDHEN, CDR2 SYDVKM. The length of the CDR3 is 15 residues. J gave up 7 bases and V 4 bases, and 7 bases lay outside the gene matches. CDR3 sequence: CASSSLAGPFGELFF. DNA of the CDR3: TGTGCCAGCAGTTCTCTAGCGGGACCTTTCGGGGAGCTGTTTTTT.

CDR3 amino acids: CAWSKGLNYGYTF. The CDR3 nucleotides are TGTGCCTGGAGTAAGGGGTTGAACTATGGCTACACCTTC. This chain joins TRBV30 and TRBJ1-2, with D maybe TRBD1 (5 bases). Germline CDR1 and CDR2: GTSNPN and SVGIG (reference sequence). This CDR3 spans 13 amino acids. V lost 2 bases, J lost 2 bases, and 9 bases lay in between.

This chain joins TRBV19 and TRBJ2-7; D is uncertain. CDR3 length: 14 residues. V gave up 5 bases and J gave up 0 bases, with 11 bases separating them. Germline V gene sequence: CDR1 LNHDA, CDR2 SQIVND (reference sequence). The DNA for the CDR3 is TGTGCCAGTAGTGCTGGTTCACTCTCCTACGAGCAGTACTTC. Its translation is CASSAGSLSYEQYF.

The rearrangement joins TRBV7-9 to TRBJ2-1, with D possibly matching TRBD1 (6 bases). The CDR3 spans 14 residues. Per the germline V gene, CDR1 is SEHNR and CDR2 is FQNEAQ (reference sequence). V was trimmed by 1 base and J by 3 bases, leaving 7 bases between them. The CDR3 nucleotides are TGTGCCAGCAGCTTAGAGGACAGCTACAATGAGCAGTTCTTC. Its translation is CASSLEDSYNEQFF.

A few counts support this clone. The V gene is TRBV2, the J gene TRBJ2-5, with D possibly being TRBD2 (6 bases). The CDR3 is 15 residues long. In germline, CDR1 is SNHLY, CDR2 FYNNEI. V lost 3 bases and J lost 2, with 13 bases in between. The CDR3 spells CASSDGGLSQETQYF. The CDR3 nucleotides are TGTGCCAGCAGTGACGGGGGACTGTCTCAAGAGACCCAGTACTTC.

The J gene is TRBJ2-7, the V gene TRBV9, with 11 positions matching TRBD2. CDR1 is SGDLS and CDR2 is YYNGEE in the germline V gene. Unmatched junction bases numbered 13, after V lost 4 bases and J lost 7 bases. The CDR3 covers 16 residues. CDR3: CASSPQLAGVKGEQYF. CDR3 DNA sequence: TGTGCCAGCAGCCCACAACTAGCGGGAGTCAAGGGGGAGCAGTACTTC.

The CDR3 DNA reads as TGTGCCAGCAGTTTGGGGCAGGGGATGAACACTGAAGCTTTCTTT. Protein sequence: CASSLGQGMNTEAFF. V usage is TRBV27 and J usage is TRBJ1-1; TRBD1 is a possible D gene (6 bases). This CDR3 comprises 15 residues. Trimming stripped 3 bases from V and 0 bases from J, with 11 bases between. The germline V gene encodes CDR1 MNHEY and CDR2 SMNVEV (reference sequence).

This clone was observed a few times. The V call is TRBV6-6, the J call TRBJ1-4, with D perhaps TRBD1 (5 bases). The germline V gene encodes CDR1 MNHNY and CDR2 SVGAGI (reference sequence). With 7 bases removed from V and 8 bases from J, the gap between germline ends came to 14 bases. The length of the CDR3 is 13 residues. The DNA for the CDR3 is TGTGCCAGCACCGACAGAAGGGGAGAAAAACTGTTTTTT. Translation gives CASTDRRGEKLFF.

V is TRBV7-9 and J is TRBJ2-7, with TRBD1 as a possible D gene (5 bases). The CDR3 covers 13 residues. V was cut by 4 bases and J by 3 bases, with 10 bases left in between. In germline, CDR1 is SEHNR, CDR2 FQNEAQ (reference sequence). CDR3 loop: CASSYATVYEQYF. CDR3 DNA sequence: TGTGCCAGCAGCTACGCGACAGTCTACGAGCAGTACTTC.

Of note for this clone: One end of the junction varies from germline; a read error may be responsible. The chain employs TRBV28 and TRBJ2-7, with 8 bases that match TRBD1. The CDR3 has 13 residues. CDR1 is MDHEN and CDR2 is SYDVKM in the germline V gene. CDR3 in amino acids: CASGGQGTYERYF. The CDR3 DNA is TGTGCCAGTGGTGGACAGGGAACCTACGAGCGGTACTTC.

This sequence joins TRBV6-5 and TRBJ2-1; 10 bases are shared with TRBD2. The CDR3 is made up of 13 amino acids. Germline loops: CDR1 MNHEY, CDR2 SVGAGI. Trimming cost V 8 bases and J 7 bases; bases outside gene matches: 5. The CDR3 reads CASGASGGNEQFF. CDR3 DNA sequence: TGTGCCAGCGGGGCTAGCGGGGGTAATGAGCAGTTCTTC.

The chain carries TRBV7-2 and TRBJ2-5; D call uncertain. V shed 4 bases and J shed 4 bases, with 13 bases lying between them. The germline V gene encodes CDR1 SGHTA and CDR2 FQGNSA. This CDR3 region has 14 residues. CDR3 region: CASSWSVGRETQYF. CDR3 DNA sequence: TGTGCCAGCAGCTGGAGCGTCGGAAGAGAGACCCAGTACTTC.

The V and J genes are TRBV19 and TRBJ2-1, with TRBD1 identical over 8 bases. Trimming took 2 bases from V and 6 from J; bases not matched to a gene: 9. The CDR3 covers 16 residues. Germline CDR1 and CDR2: LNHDA and SQIVND (reference sequence). CDR3 sequence reads: CASSISWQGARNEQFF. CDR3 sequence (DNA): TGTGCCAGTAGTATATCGTGGCAGGGGGCGCGCAATGAGCAGTTCTTC.

The chain combines TRBV2 with TRBJ2-7; D not certain. Germline V gene sequence: CDR1 SNHLY, CDR2 FYNNEI. Deletions cut 6 bases from V and 1 base from J, with 13 bases between. This CDR3 has 14 residues. The CDR3: CASSGYKPSYEQYF. The CDR3 nucleotides read TGTGCCAGCAGCGGGTATAAACCTTCCTACGAGCAGTACTTC. Complete variable domain (other parts from reference TRBV2 and TRBJ2-7): EPEVTQTPSHQVTQMGQEVILRCVPISNHLYFYWYRQILGQKVEFLVSFYNNEISEKSEIFDDQFSVERPDGSNFTLKIRSTKLEDSAMYFCASSGYKPSYEQYFGPGTRLTVT.

V usage is TRBV7-2 and J usage is TRBJ1-2; TRBD1 aligns across 12 bases. This CDR3 has 15 residues. Germline V gene data show CDR1 as SGHTA and CDR2 as FQGNSA. Germline trimming cut 2 bases from V and 8 bases from J; bases unmatched to any gene: 6. The CDR3 DNA follows: TGTGCCAGCAGCTTATCGGGACAGGGGGCGCTCGGCTACACCTTC. This codes for CASSLSGQGALGYTF.

The J gene is TRBJ2-7, the V gene TRBV7-8, with 8 positions matching TRBD1. Per germline, CDR1 SGHVS and CDR2 FQNEAQ. The CDR3 consists of 16 residues. V lost 5 bases to trimming and J lost 2 bases; unmatched junction nucleotides: 11. CDR3 sequence (DNA): TGTGCCAGCAGCCAACCTCGGACAGGGTATGCCTACGAGCAGTACTTC. It yields the protein CASSQPRTGYAYEQYF.

A word on this clone: A read error may produce the germline difference seen at one junction end. This chain joins TRBV7-9 and TRBJ2-6; D is undetermined. The length of the CDR3 is 11 residues. Germline CDR1 and CDR2: SEHNR and FQNEAQ (reference sequence). CDR3 coding DNA: TGTTCCAGCAGCTTAACAAGCGATCTGACTTTC. This codes for CSSSLTSDLTF.